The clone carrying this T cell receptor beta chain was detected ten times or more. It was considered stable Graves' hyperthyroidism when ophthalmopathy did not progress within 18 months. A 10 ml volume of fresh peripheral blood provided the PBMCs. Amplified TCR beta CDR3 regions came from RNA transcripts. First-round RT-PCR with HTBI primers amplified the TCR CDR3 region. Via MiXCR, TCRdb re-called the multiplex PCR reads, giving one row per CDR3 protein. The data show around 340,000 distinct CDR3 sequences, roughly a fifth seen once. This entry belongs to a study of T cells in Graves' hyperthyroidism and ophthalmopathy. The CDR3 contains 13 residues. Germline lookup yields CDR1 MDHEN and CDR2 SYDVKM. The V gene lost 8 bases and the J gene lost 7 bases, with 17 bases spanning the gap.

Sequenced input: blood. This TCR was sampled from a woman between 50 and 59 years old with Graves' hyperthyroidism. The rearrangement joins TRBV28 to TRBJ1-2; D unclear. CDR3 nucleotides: TGTGCCAGCGCTTCCCCACCGCTGGGTGGCTACACCTTC. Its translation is CASASPPLGGYTF.